The 7 T cell receptor beta chains below all came from one sample that was sequenced in a study of OX40 agonist ivuxolimab in advanced cancers. Clones were sequenced by immunoSEQ multiplex PCR, and TCRdb holds only the in-frame ones, with some missing. The top ten clones hold around 2% of a sample with tens of thousands of clones, 85% to 90% of them seen once. The sequences come from CD4+ or CD8+ T cells sorted from blood, collected in a trial of the OX40 agonist ivuxolimab. These TCRs come from an adult with an advanced solid tumor such as melanoma, head and neck, liver or kidney cancer.

The J gene is TRBJ1-1, the V gene TRBV5-1, with D perhaps matching TRBD1 (5 bases). Trimming pared 3 bases from V and 3 bases from J, leaving 9 bases between. Germline V lookup: CDR1 SGHRS, CDR2 YFSETQ. The CDR3 runs to 13 residues. The CDR3 loop reads CASSSDSYTEAFF. CDR3 bases: TGCGCCAGCAGCTCCGACAGTTACACTGAAGCTTTCTTT.

This clone was counted a few times. The CDR3 region is CASSPATGLYEQYF. The CDR3, as DNA: TGCGCCAGCAGCCCGGCGACAGGGCTCTACGAGCAGTACTTC. The genes are TRBV5-1 and TRBJ2-7, with 7 bases fitting TRBD1. The junction had 7 bases not matched to a gene; V was cut back by 4 bases and J by 3 bases. Per the germline V gene, CDR1 is SGHRS and CDR2 is YFSETQ. The CDR3 has 14 amino acids.

The sample holds a few counts of this clone. The J gene is TRBJ2-7, the V gene TRBV11-2, with TRBD1 as a possible D gene (5 bases). V was clipped by 4 bases and J by 5 bases, with 9 bases between them. The CDR3 is made up of 12 amino acids. CDR1 and CDR2 from the germline V gene are SGHAT and FQNNGV. The CDR3 DNA sequence: TGTGCCAGCAGCTCGTCAGGGAACGAGCAGTACTTC. The encoded protein is CASSSSGNEQYF.

This clone has just one count. The J gene is TRBJ2-3, the V gene TRBV5-1; 9 bases fit TRBD1. The V and J ends lost 4 bases and 2 bases, in that order; junction bases with no gene match: 17. Germline-derived CDR1 and CDR2 are SGHRS and YFSETQ. The CDR3 contains 19 residues. The CDR3 here is CASSPQGALRGGYTDTQYF. As DNA, the CDR3 is TGCGCCAGCAGCCCACAGGGGGCCCTGCGGGGCGGGTACACAGATACGCAGTATTTT.

This rearrangement joins TRBV5-8 to TRBJ2-2; D gene uncertain. There are 16 residues in the CDR3. V lost 4 bases to trimming and J lost 5 bases, with 18 bases between them. Germline CDR1 is SGHTS and CDR2 is YDEGEE. CDR3 in amino acids: CASSVRAKASTGELFF. CDR3 nucleotide sequence: TGTGCCAGCAGCGTCCGGGCCAAGGCATCAACCGGGGAGCTGTTTTTT.

This clone occurred once. The genes are TRBV19 and TRBJ2-2; tentative D call: TRBD1 (6 bases). The CDR3 is 16 amino acids. Per germline, CDR1 LNHDA and CDR2 SQIVND (reference sequence). The V gene lost 10 bases and the J gene lost 4 bases, with 22 bases spanning the gap. In DNA form, the CDR3 reads TGTGCCACAGGAGACAGGCGCCACTCGGGCACCGGGGAGCTGTTTTTT. Translation gives CATGDRRHSGTGELFF.

V is TRBV30 and J is TRBJ2-3; D is unclear. The length of the CDR3 is 15 residues. Germline CDR1 GTSNPN, CDR2 SVGIG (reference sequence). The V end was cut by 0 bases, the J end by 3 bases, with 13 bases between. This chain's CDR3 is CAWSVSTFGTDTQYF. The CDR3 DNA reads as TGTGCCTGGAGTGTAAGTACCTTCGGGACAGATACGCAGTATTTT.